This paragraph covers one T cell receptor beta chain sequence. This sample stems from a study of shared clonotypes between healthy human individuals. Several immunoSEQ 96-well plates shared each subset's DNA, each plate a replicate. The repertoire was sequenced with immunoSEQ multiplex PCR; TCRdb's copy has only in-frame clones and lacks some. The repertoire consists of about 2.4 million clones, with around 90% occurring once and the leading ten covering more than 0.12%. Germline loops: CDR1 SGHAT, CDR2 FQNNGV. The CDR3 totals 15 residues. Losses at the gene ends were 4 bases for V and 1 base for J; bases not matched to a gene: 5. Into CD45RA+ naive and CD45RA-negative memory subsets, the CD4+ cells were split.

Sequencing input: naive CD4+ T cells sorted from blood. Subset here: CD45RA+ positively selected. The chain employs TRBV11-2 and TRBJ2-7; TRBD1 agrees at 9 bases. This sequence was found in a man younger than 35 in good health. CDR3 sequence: CASSSGTGLSYEQYF. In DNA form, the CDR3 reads TGTGCCAGCAGCTCCGGGACAGGGCTTTCCTACGAGCAGTACTTC.